The entry that follows covers one T cell receptor (beta chain) sequence. Its target is unknown. The data originate from a study of cytomegalovirus exposure and HLA in healthy donors. Study as a whole: Of the donors genotyped, 300 to 500 in all, 75% to 90% fell in the Caucasian-associated ancestry cluster.

Germline V CDR1 and CDR2: SGHVS, FQNEAQ. V lost 1 base, J lost 2 bases, and 15 bases lay in between. CDR3 length: 16 residues. Whole-study results and caveats: By HLA locus, TCR association rates varied in a later analysis, with DRB1 showing the most and HLA-C the fewest.

The PCR made use of 60 Vbeta and 13 Jbeta primers. Sequenced by immunoSEQ multiplex PCR; TCRdb stores in-frame clones only, minus some. The repertoire holds 150,000 to 200,000 clones, with more than 75% as singletons. Material: PBMCs. The chain combines TRBV7-8 with TRBJ2-7; D not certain. This clonotype was sampled from a man in his forties in good health and CMV-seropositive. CDR3 sequence (DNA): TGTGCCAGCAGCTTAGGAGTACCCACCGTCCCCTACGAGCAGTACTTC. It translates to CASSLGVPTVPYEQYF.